This T cell receptor (beta chain) was identified during a study of T cells in severe cutaneous drug reactions. Looking at the study overall: Patients in acute or recovery stage gave blister fluids/cells and PBMC. Study findings and constraints: All seven CBZ-SJS/TEN blister samples shared a public TCRbeta CDR3 at mean roughly 14%.

With regard to this clonotype: Its antigen is as yet unknown.

Carbamazepine had induced Stevens-Johnson syndrome or toxic epidermal necrolysis in the sequenced donors. TCR subtype-specific primers in iRepertoire multiplex PCR prepared libraries for bulk and single-cell sequencing. Bulk TCR beta libraries: multiplex PCR with V-, D- and J-region primers. TCRdb reprocessed the multiplex PCR reads and stores each CDR3 protein as one record, lacking DNA. Its clone listing holds approximately 9,700 distinct CDR3 sequences. Sequencing was carried out using cells from a skin blister. The receptor was isolated from a human donor with Stevens-Johnson syndrome, a severe cutaneous drug reaction.

The chain's CDR3 is CSAITSGKADTQYF. The rearrangement joins TRBV20-1 to TRBJ2-3; TCRdb lists TRBD2, though no DNA is available to test this call. This CDR3 contains 14 residues. Germline V gene data show CDR1 as DFQATT and CDR2 as SNEGSKA (reference sequence).